This T cell receptor (beta chain) was sequenced for a study of cytomegalovirus exposure and HLA in healthy donors. Study as a whole: A subsequent analysis stated that the 100 to 150 validation repertoires were run on the same platform as the approximately 660 first-cohort repertoires.

Here immunoSEQ multiplex PCR was the method, and the copy in TCRdb shows in-frame clones only, minus some. The table records 180,000 or so clones, roughly 82% of them present only once. This clone was recorded once. V was pared by 5 bases and J by 8 bases, with 5 bases of the junction left unmatched. CDR3 length: 13 amino acids. Per the germline V gene, CDR1 is MNHEY and CDR2 is SVGAGI. The specimen sequenced was PBMCs. The clonotype originates from a woman in her thirties in good health and CMV-seropositive. The genes are TRBV6-5 and TRBJ2-4, with 8 bases matching TRBD1. The CDR3 bases are TGTGCCAGCAGTCCAGGGGGCTGGGACATTCAGTACTTC. Its translation is CASSPGGWDIQYF.